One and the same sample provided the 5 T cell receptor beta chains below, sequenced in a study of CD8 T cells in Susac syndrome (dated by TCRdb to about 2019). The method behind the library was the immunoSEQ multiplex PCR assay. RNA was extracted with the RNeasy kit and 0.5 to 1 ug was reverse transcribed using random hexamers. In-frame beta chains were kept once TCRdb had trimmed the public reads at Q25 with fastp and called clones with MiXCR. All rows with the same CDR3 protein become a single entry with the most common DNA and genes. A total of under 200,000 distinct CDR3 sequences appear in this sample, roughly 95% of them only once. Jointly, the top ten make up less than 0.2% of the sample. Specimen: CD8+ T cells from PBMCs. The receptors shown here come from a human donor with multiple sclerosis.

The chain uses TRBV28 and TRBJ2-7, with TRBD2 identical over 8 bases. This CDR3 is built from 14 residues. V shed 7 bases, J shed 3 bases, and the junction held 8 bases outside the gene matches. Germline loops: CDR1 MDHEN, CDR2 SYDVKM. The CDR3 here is CASNYPGGSYEQYF. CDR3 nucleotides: TGTGCCAGCAATTATCCGGGAGGGAGCTACGAGCAGTACTTC. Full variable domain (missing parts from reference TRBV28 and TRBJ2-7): DVKVTQSSRYLVKRTGEKVFLECVQDMDHENMFWYRQDPGLGLRLIYFSYDVKMKEKGDIPEGYSVSREKKERFSLILESASTNQTSMYLCASNYPGGSYEQYFGPGTRLTVT.

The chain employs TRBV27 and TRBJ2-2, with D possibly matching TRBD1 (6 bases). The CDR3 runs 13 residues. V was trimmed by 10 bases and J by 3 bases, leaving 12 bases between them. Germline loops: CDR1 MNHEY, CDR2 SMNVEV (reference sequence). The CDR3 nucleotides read TGTGCCACTTCCTGGACAGACACCGGGGAGCTGTTTTTT. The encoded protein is CATSWTDTGELFF.

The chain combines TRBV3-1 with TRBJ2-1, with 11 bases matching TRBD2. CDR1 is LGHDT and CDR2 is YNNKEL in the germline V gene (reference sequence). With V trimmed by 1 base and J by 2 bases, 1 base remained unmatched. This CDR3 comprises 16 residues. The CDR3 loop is CASSQVGLAAYNEQFF. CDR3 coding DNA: TGTGCCAGCAGCCAAGTGGGACTAGCGGCCTACAATGAGCAGTTCTTC.

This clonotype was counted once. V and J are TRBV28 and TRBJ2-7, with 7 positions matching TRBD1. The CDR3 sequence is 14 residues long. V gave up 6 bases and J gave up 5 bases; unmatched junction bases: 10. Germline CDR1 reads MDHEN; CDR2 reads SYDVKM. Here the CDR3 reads CASRPPDRSHEQYF. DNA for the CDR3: TGTGCCAGCAGACCACCGGACAGGTCCCACGAGCAGTACTTC.

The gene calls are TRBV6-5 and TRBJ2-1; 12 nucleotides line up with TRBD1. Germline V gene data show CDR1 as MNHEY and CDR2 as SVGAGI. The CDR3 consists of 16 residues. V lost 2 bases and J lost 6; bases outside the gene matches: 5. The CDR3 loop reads CASSYEGQGAFNEQFF. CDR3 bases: TGTGCCAGCAGTTACGAGGGACAGGGGGCGTTCAATGAGCAGTTCTTC.